Listed below are T cell receptor beta chains from one sample, sequenced in a study of blood T cell repertoires in COVID-19. Produced via immunoSEQ multiplex PCR; TCRdb's table is partial and in-frame only. The table includes about 260,000 clones, around 87% detected once. The sequenced material came from peripheral blood. The receptors originated from a woman aged 55-69 years with COVID-19, enrolled during active disease. Both conserved end residues are part of each CDR3. The D gene is left open where the match is weak.

TRBJ1-6,TRBV4-1,.,CASSQPGANSPLHF
TRBJ2-5,TRBV7-3,TRBD1,CASSITGGAETQYF
TRBJ1-5,TRBV2,TRBD1,CASRDNRGQNNQPQHF
TRBJ2-1,TRBV7-2,.,CASSPQQHNEQFF
TRBJ1-3,TRBV19,.,CASSVGGNSGNTIYF
TRBJ1-3,TRBV9,TRBD1,CASSGTGVGNTIYF
TRBJ1-5,TRBV5-5,.,CASSLTGQKYSNQPQHF
TRBJ1-5,TRBV19,.,CASTGRHQPQHF
TRBJ1-3,TRBV30,.,CAWSPPSLMNTIYF
TRBJ1-1,TRBV4-3,TRBD1,CASSQHRTGVTEAFF
TRBJ1-6,TRBV18,TRBD1,CASSPTGRNSPLHF
TRBJ1-2,TRBV5-5,.,CASSIDGTRYYGYTF
TRBJ2-1,TRBV28,.,CAAEGFYNEQFF
TRBJ2-3,TRBV5-1,TRBD2,CASSLGSTSGDTDTQYF
TRBJ1-1,TRBV10-3,.,CAISETDPGEAFF
TRBJ2-5,TRBV5-4,TRBD2,CASSQNSGGAETQYF
TRBJ2-7,TRBV3-1/TRBV3-2,.,CASSQGSLGTYEQYF
TRBJ1-4,TRBV21-1,.,CASSKASEVQRDEKLFF
TRBJ1-5,TRBV7-2,.,CASSLGPSNQPQHF
TRBJ2-2,TRBV5-8,.,CASSSRDTNTGELFF
TRBJ2-3,TRBV6-2/TRBV6-3,TRBD2,CASSPPTSPDTQYF
TRBJ2-5,TRBV11-1,.,CASSLALKVQGKETQYF
TRBJ2-5,TRBV7-6,TRBD2,CASSLWTSGPQETQYF
TRBJ2-5,TRBV19,TRBD1,CASSWTGWETQYF
TRBJ2-7,TRBV7-2,TRBD2,CASSPDGGLAGGYEQYF
TRBJ2-1,TRBV2,TRBD1,CAGKGQAYNEQFF
TRBJ1-3,TRBV5-6,TRBD1,CASSFRQGTGNTIYF
TRBJ1-3,TRBV2,.,CASSGGFSGNTIYF
TRBJ1-1,TRBV28,.,CASSSSGTEAFF
TRBJ2-1,TRBV7-9,.,CASSLAMDILGNEQFF
TRBJ2-2,TRBV7-8,TRBD2,CASSLAASGRIGELFF
TRBJ1-1,TRBV6-5,TRBD1,CASSREGAPNTEAFF
TRBJ2-3,TRBV5-4,.,CASSGLWDIRTDTQYF
TRBJ2-5,TRBV25-1,.,CASSVAGAGETQYF
TRBJ2-7,TRBV5-1,.,CASSLGGASGTYEQYF
TRBJ2-1,TRBV18,.,CASSRTGSPSYNEQFF
TRBJ2-1,TRBV7-6,.,CASSPRTVYNEQFF
TRBJ2-5,TRBV7-7,TRBD1,CASSLQWGQQETQYF
TRBJ2-7,TRBV27,TRBD2,CASSPGSGSSYEQYF
TRBJ1-2,TRBV27,.,CASSRATGFGYTF
TRBJ2-7,TRBV19,.,CASSIVNQNSYEQYF
TRBJ2-1,TRBV28,TRBD2,CASRGLAGGRYEQFF